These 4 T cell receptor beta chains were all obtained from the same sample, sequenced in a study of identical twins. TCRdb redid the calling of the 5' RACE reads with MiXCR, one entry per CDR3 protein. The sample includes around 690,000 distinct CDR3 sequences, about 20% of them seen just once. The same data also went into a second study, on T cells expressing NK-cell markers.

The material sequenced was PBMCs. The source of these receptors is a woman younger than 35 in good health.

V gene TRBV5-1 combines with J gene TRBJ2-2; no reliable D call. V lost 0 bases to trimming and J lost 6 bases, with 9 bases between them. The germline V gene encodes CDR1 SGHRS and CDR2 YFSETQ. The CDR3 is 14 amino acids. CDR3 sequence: CASSLAELAGELFF. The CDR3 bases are TGCGCCAGCAGCTTGGCCGAGCTAGCCGGGGAGCTGTTTTTT.

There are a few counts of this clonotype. This CDR3 is CATLTGDTQYF. Written as DNA, the CDR3 is TGTGCCACCCTAACTGGGGATACGCAGTATTTT. The chain couples TRBV19 to TRBJ2-3, with D unclear. Trimming took off 10 bases at V and 6 bases at J, with 11 bases between the two ends. Germline V gene data show CDR1 as LNHDA and CDR2 as SQIVND (reference sequence). This CDR3 is 11 amino acids long. The variable domain in full, with the rest retrieved from reference TRBV19 and TRBJ2-3, is DGGITQSPKYLFRKEGQNVTLSCEQNLNHDAMYWYRQDPGQGLRLIYYSQIVNDFQKGDIAEGYSVSREKKESFPLTVTSAQKNPTAFYLCATLTGDTQYFGPGTRLTVL.

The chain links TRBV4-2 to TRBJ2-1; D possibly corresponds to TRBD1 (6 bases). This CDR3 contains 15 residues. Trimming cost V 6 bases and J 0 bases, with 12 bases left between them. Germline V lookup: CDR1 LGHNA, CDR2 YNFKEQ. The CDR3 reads CASRRDIYSYNEQFF. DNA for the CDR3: TGTGCCAGCAGAAGGGACATCTACTCCTACAATGAGCAGTTCTTC.

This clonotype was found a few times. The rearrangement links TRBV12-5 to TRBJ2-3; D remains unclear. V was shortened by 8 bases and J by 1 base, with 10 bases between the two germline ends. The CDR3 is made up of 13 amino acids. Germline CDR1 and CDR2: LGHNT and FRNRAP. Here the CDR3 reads CASSASGTDTQYF. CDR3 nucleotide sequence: TGTGCTAGTTCAGCGAGTGGCACAGATACGCAGTATTTT.